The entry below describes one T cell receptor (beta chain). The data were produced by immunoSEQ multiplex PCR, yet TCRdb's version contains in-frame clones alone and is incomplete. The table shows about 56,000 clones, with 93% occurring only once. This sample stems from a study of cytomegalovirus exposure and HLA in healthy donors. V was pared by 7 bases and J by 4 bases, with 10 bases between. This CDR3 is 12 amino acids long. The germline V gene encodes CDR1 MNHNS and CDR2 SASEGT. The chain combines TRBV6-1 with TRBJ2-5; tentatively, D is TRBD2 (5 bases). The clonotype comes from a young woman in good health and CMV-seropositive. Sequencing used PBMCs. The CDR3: CASTRRAETQYF. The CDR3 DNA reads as TGTGCCAGCACCAGGCGGGCAGAGACCCAGTACTTC.